This T cell receptor beta chain was observed in a study of CD8+ T cells in alopecia areata. Reverse transcribed after extraction, RNA yielded cDNA as the sequencing template. Profiling relied on immunoSEQ multiplex PCR, and the TCRdb table lists in-frame clones only, not all of them. Counted here are under 300,000 clones, around 67% occurring once; the ten biggest clones make up 1% to 1.5%. PBMCs provided sorted CD4+ and CD8+ T cells. CDR3 length: 13 amino acids. Per germline, CDR1 SQVTM and CDR2 ANQGSEA. V dropped 4 bases and J dropped 5 bases, with 13 bases sitting between them. The sequence was obtained from a human donor with alopecia areata. The specimen was CD4+ T cells sorted from blood, collected at week 0. This sequence joins TRBV29-1 and TRBJ2-3; D not resolved. CDR3 nucleotides: TGCAGCGTTGTTGTCCTCCTTGGAGATACGCAGTATTTT. This codes for CSVVVLLGDTQYF.